This T cell receptor beta chain was captured in a study of T cells in Graves' hyperthyroidism and ophthalmopathy. Trimming at V came to 3 bases and at J to 0 bases, leaving 6 bases not matched to a gene. CDR3 length: 16 amino acids. The V gene's germline CDR1 is SGHTS and CDR2 YDEGEE. From RNA transcripts, TCR beta CDR3 regions were amplified. HTBI primers were employed in a first-round RT-PCR of the TCR CDR3. TCRdb called the multiplex PCR reads again in MiXCR, with one record for every CDR3 protein. This sample has 500,000 to 750,000 distinct CDR3 sequences; about half occur once, and the top ten carry about 8.3%. This clonotype was observed at least ten times.

Source material: peripheral blood or thyroid tissue (not recorded which). This clonotype was obtained from a woman younger than 35 with Graves' hyperthyroidism. The V call is TRBV5-8, the J call TRBJ2-5, with TRBD2 identical over 9 bases. CDR3 sequence reads: CASSSTLAGNQETQYF. The CDR3 nucleotides are TGTGCCAGCAGCTCGACACTAGCGGGCAACCAAGAGACCCAGTACTTC.